These 22 T cell receptor beta chains were all obtained from the same sample, sequenced in a study of beta chain features in type 1 diabetes. Expressed TCRB transcripts were sequenced, since all the RNA that had been isolated was reverse transcribed. The assay was immunoSEQ multiplex PCR, and TCRdb's table has in-frame clones only and misses some. The sample holds about half a million clones, around 30% seen once. Sequenced material: naive CD4+ T cells from blood. The receptor set was obtained from a man younger than 35 in good health.

In this sample, this clone turned up a few times. This sequence joins TRBV29-1 and TRBJ2-1, with D maybe TRBD2 (5 bases). This CDR3 comprises 13 residues. Germline CDR1 is SQVTM and CDR2 is ANQGSEA. V was pared by 5 bases and J by 0 bases, with 8 bases between. For the CDR3, the DNA is TGCAGCGTTAGCGGTTTCTCCTACAATGAGCAGTTCTTC. It is translated as CSVSGFSYNEQFF.

The chain recombines TRBV9 with TRBJ1-4, with D perhaps TRBD1 (6 bases). The CDR3 spans 16 residues. Trimming took 3 bases from V and 3 from J, leaving 15 bases between them. Germline V CDR1 and CDR2: SGDLS, YYNGEE. The CDR3 region has the DNA TGTGCCAGCAGCGCATGGACAGATAGACCTAATGAAAAACTGTTTTTT. It yields the protein CASSAWTDRPNEKLFF. Supplemented by reference TRBV9 and TRBJ1-4, the full variable domain reads DSGVTQTPKHLITATGQRVTLRCSPRSGDLSVYWYQQSLDQGLQFLIQYYNGEERAKGNILERFSAQQFPDLHSELNLSSLELGDSALYFCASSAWTDRPNEKLFFGSGTQLSVL.

V and J are TRBV7-7 and TRBJ2-1; no clear D. The CDR3 loop spans 13 amino acids. Germline V gives CDR1 SSHAT, CDR2 FNYEAQ (reference sequence). Trimming shortened V by 3 bases and J by 8 bases, and 11 bases separated the two germline ends. The CDR3 DNA follows: TGTGCCAGCAGCTTGGGCAGGCTGGATGAGCAGTTCTTC. It yields the protein CASSLGRLDEQFF.

V and J are TRBV9 and TRBJ1-1; TRBD1 might be the D (5 bases). V was shortened by 3 bases and J by 4 bases, with 16 bases between the two germline ends. CDR1 and CDR2 (germline): SGDLS, YYNGEE. CDR3 length: 15 residues. The CDR3 region is CASSAALGGITEAFF. CDR3 sequence (DNA): TGTGCCAGCAGCGCAGCACTGGGGGGAATCACTGAAGCTTTCTTT.

The chain employs TRBV4-2 and TRBJ2-7, with 7 bases matching TRBD1. The CDR3 spans 15 residues. In germline, CDR1 is LGHNA, CDR2 YNFKEQ. With V trimmed by 5 bases and J by 4 bases, 11 bases remained unmatched. CDR3 bases: TGTGCCAGCAGCACCCGACAGGGCATGGGTTACGAGCAGTACTTC. It codes for CASSTRQGMGYEQYF.

V usage is TRBV2 and J usage is TRBJ2-7; no reliable D call. Germline V gives CDR1 SNHLY, CDR2 FYNNEI. The germline V and J ends were trimmed by 4 bases and 4 bases, with 11 bases remaining between them. This CDR3 comprises 13 residues. CDR3 bases: TGTGCCAGCAGTGCTCAAGGGATTTACGAGCAGTACTTC. It encodes CASSAQGIYEQYF.

This chain joins TRBV6-1 and TRBJ1-2; D possibly corresponds to TRBD1 (6 bases). The length of the CDR3 is 12 residues. The V gene lost 10 bases and the J gene lost 2 bases, with 11 bases spanning the gap. CDR1 MNHNS and CDR2 SASEGT come from the germline V gene. The CDR3 loop reads CATSQGNYGYTF. CDR3 in DNA: TGTGCCACCTCACAGGGCAACTATGGCTACACCTTC.

V and J are TRBV4-1 and TRBJ2-3; a weak D match, TRBD1 (5 bases). Trimming removed 4 bases from V and 2 bases from J, with 10 bases in between. CDR1 MGHRA and CDR2 YSYEKL come from the germline V gene. This CDR3 spans 14 amino acids. CDR3 in DNA: TGCGCCAGCAGCCGACCAGGGAACACAGATACGCAGTATTTT. This encodes CASSRPGNTDTQYF.

A few counts support this clone. The chain has TRBV25-1 and TRBJ2-5; no definite D call. Germline loops: CDR1 MGHDK, CDR2 SYGVNS. This CDR3 region has 13 residues. The V end was cut by 7 bases, the J end by 1 base, with 10 bases between. CDR3 in amino acids: CASNRGFQETQYF. For the CDR3, the DNA is TGTGCCAGCAATCGAGGATTCCAAGAGACCCAGTACTTC.

The J gene is TRBJ2-7, the V gene TRBV19; D is undetermined. There are 11 residues in the CDR3. V was cut by 3 bases and J by 6 bases, with 6 bases left in between. Germline V gene lookup returns CDR1 LNHDA and CDR2 SQIVND (reference sequence). The chain's CDR3 is CASSIGSEQYF. The CDR3 DNA is TGTGCCAGTAGTATCGGCTCCGAGCAGTACTTC.

This clone was counted only a few times. The chain is built from TRBV14 and TRBJ2-3, with a possible D match to TRBD1 (5 bases). Germline-derived CDR1 and CDR2 are SGHDN and FVKESK. Deletions cut 0 bases from V and 3 bases from J, with 7 bases between. The CDR3 consists of 14 residues. The CDR3 sequence is CASSQDQGTDTQYF. The CDR3 coding sequence is TGTGCCAGCAGCCAAGATCAGGGAACAGATACGCAGTATTTT.

The V and J genes are TRBV10-3 and TRBJ2-1; a possible D gene is TRBD1 (5 bases). Trimming removed 11 bases from V and 4 bases from J, with 15 bases in between. CDR1 and CDR2 from the germline V gene are ENHRY and SYGVKD. The CDR3 has 13 amino acids. CDR3 in amino acids: CASGSLGYNEQFF. CDR3 bases: TGTGCCTCAGGGTCCCTCGGGTACAATGAGCAGTTCTTC.

The chain employs TRBV25-1 and TRBJ1-2; weak D call: TRBD1 (6 bases). Trimming left V 2 bases short and J 3 bases short, with 10 bases between. CDR1 is MGHDK, CDR2 SYGVNS, per germline. The CDR3 spans 14 residues. As DNA, the CDR3 is TGTGCCAGCAGTGAACAGGGGCGATACTATGGCTACACCTTC. It specifies CASSEQGRYYGYTF.

In its sample, this clone was seen a few times. This rearrangement joins TRBV30 to TRBJ2-2; D unclear. CDR3 length: 11 residues. Germline V gene data show CDR1 as GTSNPN and CDR2 as SVGIG (reference sequence). Trimming pared 5 bases from V and 5 bases from J, leaving 6 bases between. CDR3 nucleotide sequence: TGTGCCTGGGGACGAACCGGGGAGCTGTTTTTT. It encodes CAWGRTGELFF.

This sequence joins TRBV29-1 and TRBJ1-2, with 8 bases identical to TRBD1. This CDR3 comprises 13 residues. Trimming removed 4 bases from V and 1 base from J; junction bases left unmatched: 2. Germline lookup yields CDR1 SQVTM and CDR2 ANQGSEA. In DNA, the CDR3 is TGCAGCGTTGTGGACAGGGATAACTATGGCTACACCTTC. It yields the protein CSVVDRDNYGYTF. Combining the CDR3 with reference TRBV29-1 and TRBJ1-2 gives the whole variable domain SAVISQKPSRDICQRGTSLTIQCQVDSQVTMMFWYRQQPGQSLTLIATANQGSEATYESGFVIDKFPISRPNLTFSTLTVSNMSPEDSSIYLCSVVDRDNYGYTFGSGTRLTVV.

This clone was seen a handful of times. The gene calls are TRBV30 and TRBJ2-2; D is possibly TRBD1 or TRBD2 (6 bases each). CDR1 is GTSNPN and CDR2 is SVGIG in the germline V gene (reference sequence). The CDR3 is made up of 13 amino acids. V lost 8 bases to trimming and J lost 6 bases, with 16 bases between them. The CDR3 region is CANTKGGPGELFF. As DNA, the CDR3 is TGTGCCAATACGAAGGGGGGCCCCGGGGAGCTGTTTTTT.

This rearrangement joins TRBV7-2 to TRBJ2-7; weak D call: TRBD2 (5 bases). V lost 1 base and J 1 base, leaving 14 bases between the germline ends. This CDR3 has 16 residues. CDR1 and CDR2 (germline): SGHTA, FQGNSA. In DNA form, the CDR3 reads TGTGCCAGCAGCTTAGTAGGACGCACGGGGTCCTACGAGCAGTACTTC. Residues: CASSLVGRTGSYEQYF.

The chain recombines TRBV20-1 with TRBJ2-1; tentatively, D is TRBD1 or TRBD2 (5 bases each). The CDR3 is 11 residues long. Germline V gene sequence: CDR1 DFQATT, CDR2 SNEGSKA (reference sequence). V was clipped by 5 bases and J by 13 bases, with 15 bases between them. For the CDR3, the DNA is TGCAGTGCTGGCCGGGACCCCCTTCAGTTCTTC. Its translation is CSAGRDPLQFF.

Only a few counts were recorded for this clone. The chain carries TRBV10-3 and TRBJ2-2, with TRBD2 matching over 9 bases. The germline gives CDR1 ENHRY, CDR2 SYGVKD. J was trimmed by 2 bases and V by 6 bases; bases with no gene match: 4. The CDR3 extends over 15 amino acids. The CDR3 is CAISVAGDNTGELFF. CDR3 in DNA: TGTGCCATCAGCGTAGCGGGAGACAACACCGGGGAGCTGTTTTTT.

This rearrangement joins TRBV19 to TRBJ2-2, with 8 nucleotides matching TRBD2. The CDR3 extends over 14 amino acids. CDR1 is LNHDA and CDR2 is SQIVND in the germline V gene (reference sequence). V was clipped by 10 bases and J by 4 bases; unmatched bases: 8. CDR3 residues: CATSGSWFTGELFF. The CDR3 coding sequence is TGTGCCACAAGCGGGAGCTGGTTCACCGGGGAGCTGTTTTTT.

The chain combines TRBV19 with TRBJ2-1, with 13 bases aligning to TRBD2. The germline V gene has CDR1 LNHDA and CDR2 SQIVND (reference sequence). The CDR3 runs to 16 residues. The ends lost 4 bases at V and 3 bases at J; junction bases unmatched: 3. The DNA of the CDR3 is TGTGCCAGTAGTAAAGGGACTAGCGGGATCTACAATGAGCAGTTCTTC. Translating gives CASSKGTSGIYNEQFF.

The table lists this clone with a few counts. This chain joins TRBV14 and TRBJ2-2; D gene uncertain. V shed 1 base and J shed 2 bases, with 8 bases lying between them. The CDR3 loop spans 15 amino acids. Germline lookup yields CDR1 SGHDN and CDR2 FVKESK. The chain's CDR3 is CASSQAWPNTGELFF. The CDR3, as DNA: TGTGCCAGCAGCCAAGCGTGGCCTAACACCGGGGAGCTGTTTTTT.